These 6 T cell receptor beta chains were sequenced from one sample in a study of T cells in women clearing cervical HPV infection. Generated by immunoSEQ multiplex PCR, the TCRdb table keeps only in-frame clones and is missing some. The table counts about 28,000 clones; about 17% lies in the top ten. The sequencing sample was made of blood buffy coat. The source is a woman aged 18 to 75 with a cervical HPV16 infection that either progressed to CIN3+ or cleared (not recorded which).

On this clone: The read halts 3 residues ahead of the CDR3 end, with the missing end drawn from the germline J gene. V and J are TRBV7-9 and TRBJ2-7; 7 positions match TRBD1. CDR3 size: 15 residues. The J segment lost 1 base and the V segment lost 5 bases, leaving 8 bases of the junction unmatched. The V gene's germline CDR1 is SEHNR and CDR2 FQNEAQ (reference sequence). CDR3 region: CASSVAGTASYEQYF. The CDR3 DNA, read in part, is TGTGCCAGCAGCGTTGCCGGGACAGCATCCTACGAG.

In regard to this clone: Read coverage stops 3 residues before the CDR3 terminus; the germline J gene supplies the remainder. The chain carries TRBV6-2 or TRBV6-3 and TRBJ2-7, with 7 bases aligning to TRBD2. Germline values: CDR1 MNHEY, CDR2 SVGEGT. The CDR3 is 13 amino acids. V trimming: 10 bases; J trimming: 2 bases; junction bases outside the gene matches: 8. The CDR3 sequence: CATLRAGAYEQYF. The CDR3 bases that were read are TGTGCCACTCTCCGGGCGGGGGCCTACGAG.

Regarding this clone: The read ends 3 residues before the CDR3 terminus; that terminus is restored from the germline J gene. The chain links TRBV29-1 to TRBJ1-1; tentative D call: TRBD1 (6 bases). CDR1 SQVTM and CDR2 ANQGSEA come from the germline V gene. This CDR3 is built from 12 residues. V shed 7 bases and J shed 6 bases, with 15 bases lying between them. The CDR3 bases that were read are TGCAGCGCTCTGACAGGCCCAGCTGAA. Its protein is CSALTGPAE. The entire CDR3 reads CSALTGPAEAFF.

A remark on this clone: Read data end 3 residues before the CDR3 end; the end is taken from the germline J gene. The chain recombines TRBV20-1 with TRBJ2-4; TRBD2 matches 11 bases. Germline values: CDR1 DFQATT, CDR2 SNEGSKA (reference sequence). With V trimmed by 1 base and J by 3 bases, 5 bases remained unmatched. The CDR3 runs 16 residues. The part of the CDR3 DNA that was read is TGCAGTGCTAGAGTAGCGGGGGGGCGGAGCAAAAACATT. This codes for CSARVAGGRSKNI. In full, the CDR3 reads CSARVAGGRSKNIQYF.

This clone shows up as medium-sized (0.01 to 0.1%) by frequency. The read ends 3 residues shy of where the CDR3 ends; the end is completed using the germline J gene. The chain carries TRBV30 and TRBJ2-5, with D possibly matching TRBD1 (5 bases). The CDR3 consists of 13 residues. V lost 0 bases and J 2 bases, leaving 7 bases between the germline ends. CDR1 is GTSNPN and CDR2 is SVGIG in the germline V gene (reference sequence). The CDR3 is CAWSVDIQETQYF. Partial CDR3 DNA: TGTGCCTGGAGTGTGGACATACAAGAGACC.

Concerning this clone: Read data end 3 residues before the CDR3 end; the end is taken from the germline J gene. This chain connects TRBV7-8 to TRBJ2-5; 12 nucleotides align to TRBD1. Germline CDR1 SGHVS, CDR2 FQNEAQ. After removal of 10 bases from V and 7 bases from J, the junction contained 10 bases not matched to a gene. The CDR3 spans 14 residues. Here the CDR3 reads CATSRDRGPRTQYF. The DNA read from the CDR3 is TGTGCCACATCAAGGGACAGGGGGCCTCGGACC.